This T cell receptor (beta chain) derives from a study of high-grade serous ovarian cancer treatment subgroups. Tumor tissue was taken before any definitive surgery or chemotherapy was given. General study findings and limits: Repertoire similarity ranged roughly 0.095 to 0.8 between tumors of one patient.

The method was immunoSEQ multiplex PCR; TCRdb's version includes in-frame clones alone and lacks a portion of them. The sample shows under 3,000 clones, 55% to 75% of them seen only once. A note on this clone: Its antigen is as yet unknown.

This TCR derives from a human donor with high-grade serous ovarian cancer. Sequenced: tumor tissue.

The CDR3 here is CASSLGPSNQPQHF. The CDR3 nucleotides are TGCGCCAGCAGCTTGGGGCCGAGCAATCAGCCCCAGCATTTT. V gene TRBV5-1 combines with J gene TRBJ1-5; D not certain. The germline CDR1 and CDR2 sequences are SGHRS and YFSETQ. V was cut by 0 bases and J by 1 base, with 5 bases left in between. There are 14 residues in the CDR3.